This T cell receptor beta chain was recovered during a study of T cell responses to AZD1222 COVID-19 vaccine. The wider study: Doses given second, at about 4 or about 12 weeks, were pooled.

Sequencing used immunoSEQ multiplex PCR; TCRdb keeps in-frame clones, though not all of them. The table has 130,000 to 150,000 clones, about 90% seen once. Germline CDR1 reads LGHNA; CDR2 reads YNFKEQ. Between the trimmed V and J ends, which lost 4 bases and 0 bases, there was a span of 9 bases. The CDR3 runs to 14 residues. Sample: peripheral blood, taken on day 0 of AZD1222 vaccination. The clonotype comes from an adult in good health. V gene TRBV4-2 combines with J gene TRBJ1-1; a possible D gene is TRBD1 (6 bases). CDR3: CASSPDRLNTEAFF. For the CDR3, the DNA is TGTGCCAGCAGCCCCGACAGGCTGAACACTGAAGCTTTCTTT.